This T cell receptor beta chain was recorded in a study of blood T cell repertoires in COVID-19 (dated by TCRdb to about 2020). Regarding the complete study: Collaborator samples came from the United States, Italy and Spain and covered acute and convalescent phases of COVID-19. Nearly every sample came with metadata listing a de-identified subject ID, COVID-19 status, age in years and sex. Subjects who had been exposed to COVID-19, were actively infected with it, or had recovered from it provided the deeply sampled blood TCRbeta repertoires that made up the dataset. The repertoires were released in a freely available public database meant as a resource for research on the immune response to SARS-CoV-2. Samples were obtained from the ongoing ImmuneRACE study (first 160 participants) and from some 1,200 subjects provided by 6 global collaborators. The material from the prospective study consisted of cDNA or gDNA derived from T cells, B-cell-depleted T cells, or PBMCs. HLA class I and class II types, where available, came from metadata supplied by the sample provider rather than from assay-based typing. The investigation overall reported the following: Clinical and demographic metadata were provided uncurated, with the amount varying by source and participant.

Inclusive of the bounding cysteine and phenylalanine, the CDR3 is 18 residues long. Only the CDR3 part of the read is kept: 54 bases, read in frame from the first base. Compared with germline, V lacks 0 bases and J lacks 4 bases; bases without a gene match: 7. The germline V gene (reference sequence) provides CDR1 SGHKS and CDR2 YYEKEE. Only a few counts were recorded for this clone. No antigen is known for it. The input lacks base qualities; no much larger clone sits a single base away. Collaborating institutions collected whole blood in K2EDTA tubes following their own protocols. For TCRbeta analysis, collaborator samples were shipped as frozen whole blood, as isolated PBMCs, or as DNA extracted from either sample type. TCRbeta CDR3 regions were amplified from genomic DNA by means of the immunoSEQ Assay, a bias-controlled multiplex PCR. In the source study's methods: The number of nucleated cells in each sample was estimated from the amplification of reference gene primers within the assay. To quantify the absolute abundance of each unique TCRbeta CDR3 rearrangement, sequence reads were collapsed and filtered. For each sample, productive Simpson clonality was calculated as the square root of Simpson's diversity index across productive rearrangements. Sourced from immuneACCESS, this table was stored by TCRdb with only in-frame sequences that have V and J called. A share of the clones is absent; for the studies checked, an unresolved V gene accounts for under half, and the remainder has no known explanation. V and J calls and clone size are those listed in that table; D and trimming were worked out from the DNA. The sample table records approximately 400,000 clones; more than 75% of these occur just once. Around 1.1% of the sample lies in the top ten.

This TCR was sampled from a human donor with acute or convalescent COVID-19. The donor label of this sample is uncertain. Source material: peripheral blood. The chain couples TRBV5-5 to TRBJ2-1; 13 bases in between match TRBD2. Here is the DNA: TGTGCCAGCAGCTTGGTATACCGACTAGCGGGGGGATACAATGAGCAGTTCTTC. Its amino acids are CASSLVYRLAGGYNEQFF.